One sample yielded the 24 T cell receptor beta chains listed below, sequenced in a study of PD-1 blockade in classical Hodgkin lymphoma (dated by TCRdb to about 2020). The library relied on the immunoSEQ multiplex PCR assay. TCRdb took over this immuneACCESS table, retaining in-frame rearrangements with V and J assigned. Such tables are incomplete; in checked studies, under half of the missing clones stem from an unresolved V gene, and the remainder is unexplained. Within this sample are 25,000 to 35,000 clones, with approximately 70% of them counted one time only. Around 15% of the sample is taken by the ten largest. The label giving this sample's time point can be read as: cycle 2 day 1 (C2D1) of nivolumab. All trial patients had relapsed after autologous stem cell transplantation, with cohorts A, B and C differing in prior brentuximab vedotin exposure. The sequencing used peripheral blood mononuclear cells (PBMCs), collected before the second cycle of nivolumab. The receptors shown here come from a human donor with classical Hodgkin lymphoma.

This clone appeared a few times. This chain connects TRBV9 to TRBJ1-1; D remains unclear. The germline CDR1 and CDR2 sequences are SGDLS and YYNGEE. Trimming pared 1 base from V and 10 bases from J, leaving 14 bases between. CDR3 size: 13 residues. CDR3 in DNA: TGTGCCAGCAGCGTATCTCAGGCTGGGAGAGCTTTCTTT. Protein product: CASSVSQAGRAFF.

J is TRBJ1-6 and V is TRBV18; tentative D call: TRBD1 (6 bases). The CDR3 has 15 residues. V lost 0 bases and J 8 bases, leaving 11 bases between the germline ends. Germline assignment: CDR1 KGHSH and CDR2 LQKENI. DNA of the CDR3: TGTGCCAGCTCACCACCGAGGGGGGGTTATTCACCCCTCCACTTT. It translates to CASSPPRGGYSPLHF.

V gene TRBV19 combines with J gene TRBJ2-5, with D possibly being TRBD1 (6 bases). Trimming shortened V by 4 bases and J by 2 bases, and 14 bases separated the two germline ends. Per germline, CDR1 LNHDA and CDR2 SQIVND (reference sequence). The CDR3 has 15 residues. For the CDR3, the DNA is TGTGCCAGTAGTAAAACGGGAACAGGGCAAGAGACCCAGTACTTC. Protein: CASSKTGTGQETQYF.

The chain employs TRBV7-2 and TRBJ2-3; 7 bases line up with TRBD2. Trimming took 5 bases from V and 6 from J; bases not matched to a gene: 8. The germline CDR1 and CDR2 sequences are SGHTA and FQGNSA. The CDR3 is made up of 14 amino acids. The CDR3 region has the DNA TGTGCCAGCAGCGCCCAGACTAGCCGCGATACGCAGTATTTT. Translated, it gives CASSAQTSRDTQYF. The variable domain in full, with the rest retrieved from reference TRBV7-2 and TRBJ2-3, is GAGVSQSPSNKVTEKGKDVELRCDPISGHTALYWYRQSLGQGLEFLIYFQGNSAPDKSGLPSDRFSAERTGGSVSTLTIQRTQQEDSAVYLCASSAQTSRDTQYFGPGTRLTVL.

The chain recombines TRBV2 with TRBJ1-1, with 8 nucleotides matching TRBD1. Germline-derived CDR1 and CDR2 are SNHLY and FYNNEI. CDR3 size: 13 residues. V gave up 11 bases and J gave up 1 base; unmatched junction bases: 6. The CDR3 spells CAERGTGNTEAFF. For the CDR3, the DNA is TGTGCCGAGAGAGGGACAGGGAACACTGAAGCTTTCTTT. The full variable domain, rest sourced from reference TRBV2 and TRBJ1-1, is EPEVTQTPSHQVTQMGQEVILRCVPISNHLYFYWYRQILGQKVEFLVSFYNNEISEKSEIFDDQFSVERPDGSNFTLKIRSTKLEDSAMYFCAERGTGNTEAFFGQGTRLTVV.

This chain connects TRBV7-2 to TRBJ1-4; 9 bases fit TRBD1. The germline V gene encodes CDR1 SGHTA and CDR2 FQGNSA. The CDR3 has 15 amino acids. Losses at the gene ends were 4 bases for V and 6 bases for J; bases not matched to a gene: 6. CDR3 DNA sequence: TGTGCCAGCAGCTCGCAGACAGGGGGAGATGAAAAACTGTTTTTT. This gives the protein CASSSQTGGDEKLFF.

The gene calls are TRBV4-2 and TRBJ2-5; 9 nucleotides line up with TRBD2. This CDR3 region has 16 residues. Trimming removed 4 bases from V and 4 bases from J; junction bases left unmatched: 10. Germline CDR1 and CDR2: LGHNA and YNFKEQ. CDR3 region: CASSPLAGGPGETQYF. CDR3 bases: TGTGCCAGCAGCCCACTTGCGGGGGGGCCGGGAGAGACCCAGTACTTC.

The CDR3 loop is CASSPPNRPNLYGYTF. As DNA, the CDR3 is TGTGCCAGCTCACCACCTAATCGGCCCAACCTCTATGGCTACACCTTC. This chain links TRBV18 with TRBJ1-2; unclear D gene. Germline lookup yields CDR1 KGHSH and CDR2 LQKENI. Trimming removed 0 bases from V and 4 bases from J, with 15 bases in between. The CDR3 runs 16 residues.

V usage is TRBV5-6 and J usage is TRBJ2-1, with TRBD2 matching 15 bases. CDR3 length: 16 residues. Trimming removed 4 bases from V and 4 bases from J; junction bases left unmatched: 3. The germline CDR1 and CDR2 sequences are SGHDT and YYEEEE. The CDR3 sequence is CASSEGLAGGYNEQFF. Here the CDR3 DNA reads TGTGCCAGCAGCGAGGGACTAGCGGGAGGTTACAATGAGCAGTTCTTC.

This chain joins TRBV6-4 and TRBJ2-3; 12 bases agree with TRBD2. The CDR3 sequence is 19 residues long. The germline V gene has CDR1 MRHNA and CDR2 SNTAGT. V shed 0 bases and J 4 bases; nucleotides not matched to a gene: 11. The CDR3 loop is CASSDSKIKLAGGPDTQYF. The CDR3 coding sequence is TGTGCCAGCAGTGACTCAAAAATTAAACTAGCGGGGGGACCAGATACGCAGTATTTT.

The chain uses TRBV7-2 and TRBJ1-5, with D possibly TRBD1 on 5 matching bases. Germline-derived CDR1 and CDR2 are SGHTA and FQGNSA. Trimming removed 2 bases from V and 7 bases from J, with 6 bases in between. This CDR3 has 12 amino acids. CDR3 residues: CASSLQGQPQHF. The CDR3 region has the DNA TGTGCCAGCAGCTTACAGGGCCAGCCCCAGCATTTT.

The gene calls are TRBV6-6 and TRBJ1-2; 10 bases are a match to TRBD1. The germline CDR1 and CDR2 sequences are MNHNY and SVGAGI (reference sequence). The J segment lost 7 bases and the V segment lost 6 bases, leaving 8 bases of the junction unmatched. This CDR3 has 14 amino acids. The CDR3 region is CASSPLTGGAGYTF. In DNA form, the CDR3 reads TGTGCCAGCAGCCCACTGACAGGGGGCGCTGGCTACACCTTC.

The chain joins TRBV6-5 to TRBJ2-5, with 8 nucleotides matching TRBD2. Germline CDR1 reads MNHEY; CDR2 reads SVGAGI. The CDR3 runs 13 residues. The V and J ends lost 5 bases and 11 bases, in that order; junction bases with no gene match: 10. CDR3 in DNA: TGTGCCAGCAGTACTGGACTAGCTGGCGCTCAGTACTTC. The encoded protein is CASSTGLAGAQYF.

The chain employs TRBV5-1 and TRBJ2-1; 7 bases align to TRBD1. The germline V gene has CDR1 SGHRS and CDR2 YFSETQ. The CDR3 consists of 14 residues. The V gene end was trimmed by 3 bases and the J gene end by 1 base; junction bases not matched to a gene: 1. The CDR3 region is CASSWGQSYNEQFF. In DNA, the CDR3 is TGCGCCAGCAGCTGGGGACAGTCCTACAATGAGCAGTTCTTC.

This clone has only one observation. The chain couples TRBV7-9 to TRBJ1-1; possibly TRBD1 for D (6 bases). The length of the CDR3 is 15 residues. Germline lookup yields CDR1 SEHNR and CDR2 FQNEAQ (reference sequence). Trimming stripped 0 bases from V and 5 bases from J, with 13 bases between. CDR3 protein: CASSLAKQGSTEAFF. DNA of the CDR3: TGTGCCAGCAGCTTAGCAAAACAGGGTTCGACTGAAGCTTTCTTT.

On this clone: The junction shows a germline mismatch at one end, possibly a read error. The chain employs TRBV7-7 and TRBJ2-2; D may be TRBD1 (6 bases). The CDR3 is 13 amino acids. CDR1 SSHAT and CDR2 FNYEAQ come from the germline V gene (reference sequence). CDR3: CASSLQGHGELFF. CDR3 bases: TGTGCTAGCAGTTTACAGGGTCACGGGGAGCTGTTTTTT.

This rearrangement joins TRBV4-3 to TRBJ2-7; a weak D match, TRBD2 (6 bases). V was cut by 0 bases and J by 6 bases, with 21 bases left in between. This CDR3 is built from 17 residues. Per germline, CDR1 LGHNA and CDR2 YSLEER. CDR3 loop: CASSQDRWGGPEGEQYF. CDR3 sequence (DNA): TGCGCCAGCAGCCAAGATCGGTGGGGAGGCCCTGAAGGCGAGCAGTACTTC.

DNA of the CDR3: TGCGCCAGCAGCCAAGGGCTAGCTCCCGGGGAGCTGTTTTTT. Translating gives CASSQGLAPGELFF. J is TRBJ2-2 and V is TRBV4-3, with a tentative D call TRBD2 (5 bases). The CDR3 runs to 14 residues. The germline V gene has CDR1 LGHNA and CDR2 YSLEER. V lost 1 base to trimming and J lost 6 bases, with 9 bases between them.

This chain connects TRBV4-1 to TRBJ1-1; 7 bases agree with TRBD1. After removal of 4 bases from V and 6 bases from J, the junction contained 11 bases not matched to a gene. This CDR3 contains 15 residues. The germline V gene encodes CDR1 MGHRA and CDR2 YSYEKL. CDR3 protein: CASSLLDRPVAEAFF. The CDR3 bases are TGCGCCAGCAGCCTTTTGGACAGGCCGGTCGCTGAAGCTTTCTTT.

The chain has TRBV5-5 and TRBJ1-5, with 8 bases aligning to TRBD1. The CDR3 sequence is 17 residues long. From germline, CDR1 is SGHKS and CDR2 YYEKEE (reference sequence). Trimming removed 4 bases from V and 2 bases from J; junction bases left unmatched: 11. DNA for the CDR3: TGTGCCAGCAGCCCTCGGACAGGGCCCGCAGGCAATCAGCCCCAGCATTTT. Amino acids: CASSPRTGPAGNQPQHF.

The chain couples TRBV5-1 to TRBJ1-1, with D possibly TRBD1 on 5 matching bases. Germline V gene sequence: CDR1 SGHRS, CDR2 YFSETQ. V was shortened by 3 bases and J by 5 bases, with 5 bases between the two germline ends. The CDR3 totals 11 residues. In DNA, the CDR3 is TGCGCCAGCAGCTGGGGGACTGAAGCTTTCTTT. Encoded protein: CASSWGTEAFF.

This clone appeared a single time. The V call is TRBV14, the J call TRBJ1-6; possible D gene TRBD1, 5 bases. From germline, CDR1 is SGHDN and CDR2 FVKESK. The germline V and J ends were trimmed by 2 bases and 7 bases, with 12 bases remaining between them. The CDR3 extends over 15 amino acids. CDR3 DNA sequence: TGTGCCAGCAGCCAAATAGGGGCGGGCAATTCACCCCTCCACTTT. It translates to CASSQIGAGNSPLHF.

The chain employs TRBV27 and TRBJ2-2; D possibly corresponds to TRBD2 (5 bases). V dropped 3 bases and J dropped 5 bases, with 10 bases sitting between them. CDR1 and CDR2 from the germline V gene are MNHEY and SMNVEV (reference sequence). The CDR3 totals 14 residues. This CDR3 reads CASSFFGETGELFF. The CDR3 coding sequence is TGTGCCAGCAGTTTCTTCGGGGAAACCGGGGAGCTGTTTTTT.

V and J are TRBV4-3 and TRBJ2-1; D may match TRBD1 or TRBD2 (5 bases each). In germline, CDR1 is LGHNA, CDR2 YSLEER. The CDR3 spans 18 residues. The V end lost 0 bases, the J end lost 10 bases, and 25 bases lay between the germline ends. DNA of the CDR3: TGCGCCAGCAGCCAAGACCGGACCATGGGGCTACGGGGAAGAGAGCAGTTCTTC. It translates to CASSQDRTMGLRGREQFF.